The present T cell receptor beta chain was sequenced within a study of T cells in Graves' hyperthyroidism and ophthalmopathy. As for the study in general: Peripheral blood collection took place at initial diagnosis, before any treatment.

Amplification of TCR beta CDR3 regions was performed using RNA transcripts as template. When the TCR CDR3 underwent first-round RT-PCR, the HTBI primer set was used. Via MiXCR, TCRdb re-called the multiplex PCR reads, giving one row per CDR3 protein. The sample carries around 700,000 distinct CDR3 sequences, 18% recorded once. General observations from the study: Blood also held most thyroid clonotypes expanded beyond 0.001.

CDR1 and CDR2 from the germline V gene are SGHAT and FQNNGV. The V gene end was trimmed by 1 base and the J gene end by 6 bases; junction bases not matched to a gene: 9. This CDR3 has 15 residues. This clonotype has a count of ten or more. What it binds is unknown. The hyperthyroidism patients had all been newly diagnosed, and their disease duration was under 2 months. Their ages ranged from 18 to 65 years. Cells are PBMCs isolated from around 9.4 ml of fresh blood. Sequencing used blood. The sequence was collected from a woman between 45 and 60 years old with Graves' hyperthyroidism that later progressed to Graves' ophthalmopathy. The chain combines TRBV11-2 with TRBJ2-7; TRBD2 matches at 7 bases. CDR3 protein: CASSLVWRGTVEQYF. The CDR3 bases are TGTGCCAGCAGCTTAGTCTGGCGGGGGACCGTCGAGCAGTACTTC. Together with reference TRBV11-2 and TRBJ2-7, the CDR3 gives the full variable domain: EAGVAQSPRYKIIEKRQSVAFWCNPISGHATLYWYQQILGQGPKLLIQFQNNGVVDDSQLPKDRFSAERLKGVDSTLKIQPAKLEDSAVYLCASSLVWRGTVEQYFGPGTRLTVT.